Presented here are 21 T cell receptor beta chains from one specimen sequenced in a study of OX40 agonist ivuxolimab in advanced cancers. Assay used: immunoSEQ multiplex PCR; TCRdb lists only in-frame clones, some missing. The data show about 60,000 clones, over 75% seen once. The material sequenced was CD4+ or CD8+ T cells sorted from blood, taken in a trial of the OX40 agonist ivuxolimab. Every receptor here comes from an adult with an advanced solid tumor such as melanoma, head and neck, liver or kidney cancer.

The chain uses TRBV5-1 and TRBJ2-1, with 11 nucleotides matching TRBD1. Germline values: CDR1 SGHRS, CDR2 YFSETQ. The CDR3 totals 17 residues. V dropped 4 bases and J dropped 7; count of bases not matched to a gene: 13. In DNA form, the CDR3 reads TGCGCCAGCAGCCACTCACCGGGACAGGGGGTTCGGAATGAGCAGTTCTTC. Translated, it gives CASSHSPGQGVRNEQFF.

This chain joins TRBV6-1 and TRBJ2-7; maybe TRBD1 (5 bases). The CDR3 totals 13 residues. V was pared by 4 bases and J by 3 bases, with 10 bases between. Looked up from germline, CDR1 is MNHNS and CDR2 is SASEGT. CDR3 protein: CASSAQAFYEQYF. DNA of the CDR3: TGTGCCAGCAGTGCACAGGCCTTCTACGAGCAGTACTTC.

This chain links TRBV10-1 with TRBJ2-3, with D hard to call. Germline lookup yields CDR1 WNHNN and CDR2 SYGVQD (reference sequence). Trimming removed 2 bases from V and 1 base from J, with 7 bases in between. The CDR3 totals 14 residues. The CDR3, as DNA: TGCGCCAGCAGTGAGGTCCGCGGCACAGATACGCAGTATTTT. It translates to CASSEVRGTDTQYF.

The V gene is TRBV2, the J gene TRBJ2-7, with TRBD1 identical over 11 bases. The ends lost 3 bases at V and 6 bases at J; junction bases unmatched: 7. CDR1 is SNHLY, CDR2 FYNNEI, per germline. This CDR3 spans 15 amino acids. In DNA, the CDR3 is TGTGCCAGCAGTGAGGACAGGGGGCAATTTCGCGAGCAGTACTTC. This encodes CASSEDRGQFREQYF.

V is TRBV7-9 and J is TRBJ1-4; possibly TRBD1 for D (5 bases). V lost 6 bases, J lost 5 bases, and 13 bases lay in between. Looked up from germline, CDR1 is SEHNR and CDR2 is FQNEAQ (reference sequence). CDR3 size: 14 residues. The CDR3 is CASSGDSRNEKLFF. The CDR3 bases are TGTGCCAGCAGTGGGGACTCGAGAAATGAAAAACTGTTTTTT. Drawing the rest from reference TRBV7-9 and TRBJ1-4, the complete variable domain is DTGVSQNPRHKITKRGQNVTFRCDPISEHNRLYWYRQTLGQGPEFLTYFQNEAQLEKSRLLSDRFSAERPKGSFSTLEIQRTEQGDSAMYLCASSGDSRNEKLFFGSGTQLSVL.

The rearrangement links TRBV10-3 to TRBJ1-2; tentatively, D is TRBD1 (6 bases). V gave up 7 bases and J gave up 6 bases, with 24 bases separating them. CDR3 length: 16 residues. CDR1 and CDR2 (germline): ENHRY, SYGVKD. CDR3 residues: CAINRSAGGLLNGYTF. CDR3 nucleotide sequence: TGTGCCATCAATCGCAGCGCGGGGGGCCTCCTAAATGGCTACACCTTC.

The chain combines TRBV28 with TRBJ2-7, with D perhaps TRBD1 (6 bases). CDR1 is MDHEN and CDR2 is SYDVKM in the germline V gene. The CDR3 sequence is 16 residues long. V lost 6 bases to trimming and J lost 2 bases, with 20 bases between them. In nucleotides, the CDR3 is TGTGCCAGCAGCCAAAGAACAACAGGGCCCGCCTACGAGCAGTACTTC. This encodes CASSQRTTGPAYEQYF.

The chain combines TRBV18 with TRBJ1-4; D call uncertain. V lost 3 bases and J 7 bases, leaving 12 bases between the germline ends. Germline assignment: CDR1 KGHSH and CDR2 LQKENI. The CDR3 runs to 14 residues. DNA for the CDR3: TGTGCCAGCTCACCTGAGACGGCCCGTGAAAAACTGTTTTTT. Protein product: CASSPETAREKLFF.

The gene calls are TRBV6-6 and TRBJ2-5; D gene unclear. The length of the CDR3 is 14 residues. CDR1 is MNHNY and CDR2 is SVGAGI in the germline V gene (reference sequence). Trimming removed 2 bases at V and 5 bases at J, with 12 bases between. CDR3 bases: TGTGCCAGCAGTTACGAGAATAATCGGGAGACCCAGTACTTC. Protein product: CASSYENNRETQYF.

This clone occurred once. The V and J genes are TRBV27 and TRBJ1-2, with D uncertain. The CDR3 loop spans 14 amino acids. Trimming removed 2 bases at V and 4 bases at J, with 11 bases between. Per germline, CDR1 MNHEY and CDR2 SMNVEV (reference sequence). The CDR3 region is CASSLKGVGYGYTF. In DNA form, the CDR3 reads TGTGCCAGCAGTTTAAAGGGTGTTGGCTATGGCTACACCTTC.

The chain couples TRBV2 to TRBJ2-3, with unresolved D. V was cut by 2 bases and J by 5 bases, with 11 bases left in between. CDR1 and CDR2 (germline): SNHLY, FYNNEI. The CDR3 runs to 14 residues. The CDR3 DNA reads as TGTGCCAGCAGTGAACCGAATGGGTTAGATACGCAGTATTTT. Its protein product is CASSEPNGLDTQYF. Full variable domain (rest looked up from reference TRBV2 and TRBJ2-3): EPEVTQTPSHQVTQMGQEVILRCVPISNHLYFYWYRQILGQKVEFLVSFYNNEISEKSEIFDDQFSVERPDGSNFTLKIRSTKLEDSAMYFCASSEPNGLDTQYFGPGTRLTVL.

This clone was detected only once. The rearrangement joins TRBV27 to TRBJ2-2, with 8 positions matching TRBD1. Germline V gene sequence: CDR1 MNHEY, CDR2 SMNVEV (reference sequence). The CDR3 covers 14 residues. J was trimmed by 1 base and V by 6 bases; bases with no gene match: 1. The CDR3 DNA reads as TGTGCCAGCAGGGGACAGGAGAACACCGGGGAGCTGTTTTTT. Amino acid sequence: CASRGQENTGELFF.

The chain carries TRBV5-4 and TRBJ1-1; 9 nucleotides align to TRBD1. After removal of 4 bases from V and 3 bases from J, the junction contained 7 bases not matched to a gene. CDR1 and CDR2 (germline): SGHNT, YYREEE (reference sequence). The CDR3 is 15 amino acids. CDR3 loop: CASSPPGTGYTEAFF. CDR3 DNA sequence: TGTGCCAGCAGCCCCCCCGGGACAGGGTACACTGAAGCTTTCTTT. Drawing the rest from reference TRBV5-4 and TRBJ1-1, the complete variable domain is ETGVTQSPTHLIKTRGQQVTLRCSSQSGHNTVSWYQQALGQGPQFIFQYYREEENGRGNFPPRFSGLQFPNYSSELNVNALELDDSALYLCASSPPGTGYTEAFFGQGTRLTVV.

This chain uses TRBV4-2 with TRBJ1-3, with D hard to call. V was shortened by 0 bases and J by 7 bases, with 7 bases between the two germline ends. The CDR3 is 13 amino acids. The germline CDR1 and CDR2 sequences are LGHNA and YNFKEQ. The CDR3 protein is CASSQERRNTIYF. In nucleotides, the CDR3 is TGTGCCAGCAGCCAAGAAAGGAGGAACACCATATATTTT.

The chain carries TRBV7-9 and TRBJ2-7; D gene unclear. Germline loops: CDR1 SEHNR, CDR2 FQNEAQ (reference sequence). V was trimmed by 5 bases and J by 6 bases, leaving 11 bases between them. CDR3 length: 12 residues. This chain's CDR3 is CASSLESREQYF. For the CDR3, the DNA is TGTGCCAGCAGCCTCGAGTCCCGCGAGCAGTACTTC.

CDR3 protein: CASSSLVEKLFF. The CDR3 DNA follows: TGTGCCAGCAGCTCGCTAGTTGAAAAACTGTTTTTT. The rearrangement links TRBV7-2 to TRBJ1-4; no clear D gene. The CDR3 extends over 12 amino acids. Per germline, CDR1 SGHTA and CDR2 FQGNSA. V lost 4 bases and J 7 bases, leaving 7 bases between the germline ends.

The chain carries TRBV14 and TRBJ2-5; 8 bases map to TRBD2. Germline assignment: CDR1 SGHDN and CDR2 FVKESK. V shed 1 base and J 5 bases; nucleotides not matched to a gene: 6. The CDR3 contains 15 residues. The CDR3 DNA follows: TGTGCCAGCAGCCAAGGGCACGGGAGGGTGGAGACCCAGTACTTC. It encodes CASSQGHGRVETQYF.

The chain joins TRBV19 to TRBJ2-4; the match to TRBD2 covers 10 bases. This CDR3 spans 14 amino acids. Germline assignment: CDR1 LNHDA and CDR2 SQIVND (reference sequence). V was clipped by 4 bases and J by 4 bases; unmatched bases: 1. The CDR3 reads CASSRTSGKNIQYF. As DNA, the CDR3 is TGTGCCAGTAGTAGGACTAGCGGAAAAAACATTCAGTACTTC.

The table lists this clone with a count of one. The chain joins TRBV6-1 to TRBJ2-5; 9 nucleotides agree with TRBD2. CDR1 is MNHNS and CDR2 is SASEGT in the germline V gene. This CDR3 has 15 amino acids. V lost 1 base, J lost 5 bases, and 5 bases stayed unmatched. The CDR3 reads CASSEVSGRLETQYF. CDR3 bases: TGTGCCAGCAGTGAAGTTAGCGGGAGATTGGAGACCCAGTACTTC.

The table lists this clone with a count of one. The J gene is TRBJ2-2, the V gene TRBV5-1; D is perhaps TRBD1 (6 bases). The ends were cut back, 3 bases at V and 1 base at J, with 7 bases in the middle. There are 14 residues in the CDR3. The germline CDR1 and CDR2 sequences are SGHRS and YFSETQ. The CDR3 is CASSSTGNTGELFF. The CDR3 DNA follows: TGCGCCAGCAGCTCGACAGGGAACACCGGGGAGCTGTTTTTT.

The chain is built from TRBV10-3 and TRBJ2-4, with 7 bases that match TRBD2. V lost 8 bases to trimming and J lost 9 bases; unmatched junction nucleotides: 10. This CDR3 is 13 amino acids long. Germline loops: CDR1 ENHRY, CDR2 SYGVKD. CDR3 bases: TGTGCCATCGGCGGGGAGCGGGATGGCATTCAGTACTTC. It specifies CAIGGERDGIQYF.